Below are 25 T cell receptor beta chains sequenced from a single sample in a study of T cells in Graves' hyperthyroidism and ophthalmopathy. There were TCR beta CDR3 regions amplified from RNA transcripts. TCR CDR3 regions were first amplified by RT-PCR with HTBI primers. Each CDR3 protein gets one entry after TCRdb re-called the multiplex PCR reads with MiXCR. The data show about 530,000 distinct CDR3 sequences, with under 20% seen just once and roughly 18% held by the top ten. The sequenced sample was blood. All receptors derive from a woman between 18 and 29 years old with Graves' ophthalmopathy.

The sample holds a few counts of this clonotype. The chain has TRBV30 and TRBJ2-5; weak D call: TRBD1 (5 bases). This CDR3 is 14 amino acids long. Germline assignment: CDR1 GTSNPN and CDR2 SVGIG (reference sequence). V was trimmed by 1 base and J by 1 base, leaving 10 bases between them. The CDR3 DNA sequence: TGTGCCTGGAGTGGACAGCTAACCCAAGAGACCCAGTACTTC. Translated: CAWSGQLTQETQYF.

This clonotype was detected ten times or more. The rearrangement joins TRBV7-2 to TRBJ2-5; D is unresolved. Trimming cost V 1 base and J 1 base, with 7 bases left between them. CDR3 length: 14 residues. The germline gives CDR1 SGHTA, CDR2 FQGNSA. The chain's CDR3 is CASSLENLQETQYF. The CDR3 DNA reads TGTGCCAGCAGCTTAGAGAATCTCCAAGAGACCCAGTACTTC.

This chain links TRBV4-1 with TRBJ1-6, with TRBD1 as a possible D gene (5 bases). This CDR3 comprises 18 residues. From germline, CDR1 is MGHRA and CDR2 YSYEKL. V lost 0 bases to trimming and J lost 0 bases, with 12 bases between them. DNA for the CDR3: TGCGCCAGCAGCCAAGATTGGGCAGGGAGCTCCTATAATTCACCCCTCCACTTT. Encoded protein: CASSQDWAGSSYNSPLHF.

This chain links TRBV24-1 with TRBJ2-5; 8 bases fit TRBD1. The trim removed 0 bases at V and 3 bases at J, leaving 2 bases unmatched. This CDR3 spans 15 amino acids. Germline CDR1 reads KGHDR; CDR2 reads SFDVKD. CDR3 in amino acids: CATSDLGTGKETQYF. CDR3 in DNA: TGTGCCACCAGTGATTTGGGGACAGGAAAAGAGACCCAGTACTTC.

This clonotype was observed a handful of times. It may be a read error: a sequence one base away is much more abundant. This chain connects TRBV3-1 to TRBJ2-1, with 7 bases identical to TRBD1. Germline loops: CDR1 LGHDT, CDR2 YNNKEL (reference sequence). This CDR3 comprises 17 residues. This CDR3 is CASSQDQGRGIVNGQFF. The CDR3 DNA reads as TGTGCCAGCAGCCAAGATCAGGGCAGGGGGATCGTCAATGGGCAGTTCTTC.

This clonotype has ten or more counts. The V and J genes are TRBV12-3 or TRBV12-4 and TRBJ1-5; no clear D gene. CDR3 length: 14 amino acids. V lost 7 bases to trimming and J lost 3 bases, with 13 bases between them. This CDR3 reads CASNLGLINQPQHF. The CDR3 coding sequence is TGTGCCAGCAACCTTGGACTGATCAATCAGCCCCAGCATTTT.

There are a few counts of this clonotype. This chain uses TRBV5-5 with TRBJ2-3; unclear D gene. The germline V gene has CDR1 SGHKS and CDR2 YYEKEE (reference sequence). There are 15 residues in the CDR3. V dropped 0 bases and J dropped 0 bases, with 8 bases sitting between them. The CDR3 protein is CASSLAPSSTDTQYF. DNA of the CDR3: TGTGCCAGCAGCTTGGCCCCTTCTAGCACAGATACGCAGTATTTT.

Comment on this clonotype: This may stem from a read error, because a much larger clone lies one nucleotide away. The chain is built from TRBV5-1 and TRBJ1-2; D is uncertain. The CDR3 has 15 amino acids. Germline V gene lookup returns CDR1 SGHRS and CDR2 YFSETQ. V lost 0 bases, J lost 2 bases, and 11 bases lay in between. CDR3 coding DNA: TGCGCCAGCAGCTTGGAACGAGCGGCCAACTATGGCTACACCTTC. It specifies CASSLERAANYGYTF.

In this sample, this clonotype turned up many times. V usage is TRBV11-2 and J usage is TRBJ2-2; D remains ambiguous. Germline-derived CDR1 and CDR2 are SGHAT and FQNNGV. The length of the CDR3 is 14 residues. The V end was cut by 1 base, the J end by 6 bases, with 9 bases between. The CDR3 DNA reads TGTGCCAGCAGCTTAGGGCTGGGGTCCGGGGAGCTGTTTTTT. Protein: CASSLGLGSGELFF.

This clonotype was detected a few times. V gene TRBV9 combines with J gene TRBJ1-1, with a possible D match to TRBD1 (5 bases). Germline V gene sequence: CDR1 SGDLS, CDR2 YYNGEE. This CDR3 comprises 13 residues. Trimming pared 4 bases from V and 8 bases from J, leaving 15 bases between. The CDR3 region is CASSLRQFLEAFF. The DNA of the CDR3 is TGTGCCAGCAGCCTCAGACAGTTTTTAGAAGCTTTCTTT.

This clonotype appeared many times. The chain couples TRBV28 to TRBJ1-6, with 7 bases that match TRBD1. This CDR3 has 17 residues. The germline V gene has CDR1 MDHEN and CDR2 SYDVKM. Trimming cost V 5 bases and J 0 bases; bases outside gene matches: 7. In DNA, the CDR3 is TGTGCCAGCAGTGACCGGGACAGTCCCTCCTATAATTCACCCCTCCACTTT. This codes for CASSDRDSPSYNSPLHF.

The sample holds a few counts of this clonotype. The genes are TRBV29-1 and TRBJ2-2, with 10 nucleotides matching TRBD1. This CDR3 contains 14 residues. After removal of 7 bases from V and 7 bases from J, the junction contained 9 bases not matched to a gene. Germline V gene data show CDR1 as SQVTM and CDR2 as ANQGSEA. This CDR3 reads CSASDRGLNGELFF. The CDR3 DNA reads TGCAGCGCTAGCGACAGGGGGCTGAACGGGGAGCTGTTTTTT.

The chain links TRBV28 to TRBJ2-7; D call uncertain. This CDR3 is 12 amino acids long. Germline V lookup: CDR1 MDHEN, CDR2 SYDVKM. Trimming took 3 bases from V and 6 from J, leaving 9 bases between them. The CDR3 DNA follows: TGTGCCAGCAGTTTTTCTTATTCCGAGCAGTACTTC. The encoded protein is CASSFSYSEQYF.

This clonotype has just a few counts. This chain links TRBV5-5 with TRBJ1-2; D unclear. CDR1 SGHKS and CDR2 YYEKEE come from the germline V gene (reference sequence). This CDR3 has 12 residues. Deletions cut 2 bases from V and 3 bases from J, with 5 bases between. The CDR3 region is CASSFFHYGYTF. The CDR3 DNA sequence: TGTGCCAGCAGCTTTTTTCACTATGGCTACACCTTC.

This clonotype has at least ten counts. The chain links TRBV7-2 to TRBJ2-7, with TRBD2 as a possible D gene (5 bases). V was shortened by 1 base and J by 3 bases, with 10 bases between the two germline ends. Germline CDR1 is SGHTA and CDR2 is FQGNSA. This CDR3 has 14 amino acids. CDR3: CASSLEAERYEQYF. For the CDR3, the DNA is TGTGCCAGCAGCTTAGAAGCGGAACGCTACGAGCAGTACTTC. The variable domain in full, with the rest retrieved from reference TRBV7-2 and TRBJ2-7, is GAGVSQSPSNKVTEKGKDVELRCDPISGHTALYWYRQSLGQGLEFLIYFQGNSAPDKSGLPSDRFSAERTGGSVSTLTIQRTQQEDSAVYLCASSLEAERYEQYFGPGTRLTVT.

This clonotype was counted only a few times. J is TRBJ2-3 and V is TRBV5-1, with 8 bases aligning to TRBD2. From germline, CDR1 is SGHRS and CDR2 YFSETQ. The V segment lost 10 bases and the J segment 3 bases; nucleotides outside the gene matches: 7. The CDR3 runs to 13 residues. This CDR3 reads CASRREETDTQYF. CDR3 nucleotide sequence: TGCGCCTCACGGCGGGAGGAAACAGATACGCAGTATTTT.

This chain uses TRBV7-2 with TRBJ2-7; TRBD1 is a possible D gene (6 bases). The length of the CDR3 is 14 residues. V was cut by 5 bases and J by 5 bases, with 16 bases left in between. Germline CDR1 and CDR2: SGHTA and FQGNSA. As DNA, the CDR3 is TGTGCCAGCAGCATCTTCGAAGGGGGTAACGAGCAGTACTTC. Encoded protein: CASSIFEGGNEQYF.

At least ten counts were recorded for this clonotype. This chain joins TRBV6-1 and TRBJ1-1; tentative D call: TRBD1 (6 bases). This CDR3 is 14 amino acids long. CDR1 is MNHNS and CDR2 is SASEGT in the germline V gene. V was pared by 8 bases and J by 9 bases, with 22 bases between. CDR3 amino acids: CASAEGGARTQAFF. CDR3 sequence (DNA): TGTGCCAGCGCCGAGGGGGGGGCCCGTACTCAAGCTTTCTTT.

Only a few counts were recorded for this clonotype. The rearrangement links TRBV4-1 to TRBJ2-2, with 10 positions matching TRBD2. Germline V lookup: CDR1 MGHRA, CDR2 YSYEKL. J gave up 9 bases and V 0 bases, and 10 bases lay outside the gene matches. The CDR3 loop spans 17 amino acids. The chain's CDR3 is CASSQDWGLAGGRELFF. CDR3 nucleotides: TGCGCCAGCAGCCAAGATTGGGGTTTAGCGGGGGGCAGGGAGCTGTTTTTT.

The gene calls are TRBV6-1 and TRBJ2-2; tentative D call: TRBD2 (6 bases). The CDR3 totals 14 residues. Germline V gene data show CDR1 as MNHNS and CDR2 as SASEGT. Trimming left V 7 bases short and J 4 bases short, with 13 bases between. CDR3 sequence reads: CASTAGRVTGELFF. The CDR3 DNA reads TGTGCCAGCACTGCGGGACGCGTCACCGGGGAGCTGTTTTTT.

This clonotype was seen a handful of times. The rearrangement links TRBV12-3 or TRBV12-4 to TRBJ2-4, with 7 bases aligning to TRBD2. V shed 6 bases and J 2 bases; nucleotides not matched to a gene: 10. The CDR3 has 16 residues. The CDR3 protein is CASSSLGGSTKNIQYF. The CDR3 coding sequence is TGTGCCAGCAGCTCCCTGGGCGGGAGTACCAAAAACATTCAGTACTTC.

This clonotype was seen many times. The genes are TRBV30 and TRBJ2-7; D remains unclear. The length of the CDR3 is 11 residues. Germline loops: CDR1 GTSNPN, CDR2 SVGIG (reference sequence). Trimming removed 2 bases from V and 3 bases from J, with 5 bases in between. CDR3 protein: CAWSPNYEQYF. For the CDR3, the DNA is TGTGCCTGGAGTCCTAACTACGAGCAGTACTTC.

The chain employs TRBV12-3 or TRBV12-4 and TRBJ2-6, with D possibly matching TRBD2 (6 bases). With 4 bases removed from V and 0 bases from J, the gap between germline ends came to 13 bases. CDR3 length: 17 amino acids. The CDR3 coding sequence is TGTGCCAGCAGTTGGGGGGACGGCCCCTCTGGGGCCAACGTCCTGACTTTC. This gives the protein CASSWGDGPSGANVLTF.

This clonotype was seen repeatedly, ten times or more. This chain links TRBV11-2 with TRBJ2-5; D possibly corresponds to TRBD2 (5 bases). The CDR3 sequence is 15 residues long. Trimming pared 5 bases from V and 3 bases from J, leaving 16 bases between. Germline V gene data show CDR1 as SGHAT and CDR2 as FQNNGV. Here the CDR3 reads CASSTRRGEEETQYF. The CDR3 DNA sequence: TGTGCCAGCAGCACCCGACGGGGAGAGGAAGAGACCCAGTACTTC. The whole variable domain, remainder taken from reference TRBV11-2 and TRBJ2-5, is EAGVAQSPRYKIIEKRQSVAFWCNPISGHATLYWYQQILGQGPKLLIQFQNNGVVDDSQLPKDRFSAERLKGVDSTLKIQPAKLEDSAVYLCASSTRRGEEETQYFGPGTRLLVL.

At least ten counts were recorded for this clonotype. The genes are TRBV18 and TRBJ1-1; D remains unclear. The germline CDR1 and CDR2 sequences are KGHSH and LQKENI. The CDR3 totals 17 residues. Trimming left V 1 base short and J 0 bases short, with 15 bases between. This CDR3 is CASSPQRDIRMNTEAFF. The CDR3 nucleotides are TGTGCCAGCTCACCACAGAGAGACATCCGTATGAACACTGAAGCTTTCTTT. Full variable domain (rest looked up from reference TRBV18 and TRBJ1-1): NAGVMQNPRHLVRRRGQEARLRCSPMKGHSHVYWYRQLPEEGLKFMVYLQKENIIDESGMPKERFSAEFPKEGPSILRIQQVVRGDSAAYFCASSPQRDIRMNTEAFFGQGTRLTVV.